This T cell receptor (beta chain) was identified during a study of siplizumab effects on memory and regulatory T cells. Study conclusions and caveats: Alloreactive sequences tracing back to unstimulated CD4+ memory cells fell significantly with siplizumab. A major contribution to the alloresponse seemed to be made by naive T cells, which seemed more diverse than memory cells. Relative to controls at 25% to 30%, mappable alloreactive CD4+ clones exhibited a mean Treg-derived proportion of more than 60% with siplizumab.

Using immunoSEQ multiplex PCR, the repertoire was profiled, and TCRdb retains in-frame clones only, with some absent. The profile covers roughly 68,000 clones, with 95% to 98% appearing a single time and 0.095% taken by the ten largest. Trimming left V 3 bases short and J 4 bases short, with 10 bases between. The length of the CDR3 is 13 residues. Germline V gives CDR1 MNHEY, CDR2 SMNVEV (reference sequence). Remarks on this clone: The antigen is undetermined.

V usage is TRBV27 and J usage is TRBJ2-7; D is uncertain. The clonotype comes from a human donor in good health. Sequenced input: naive CD8+ T cells sorted from blood. In DNA form, the CDR3 reads TGTGCCAGCAGTTTCAGGCAGGATTACGAGCAGTACTTC. This translates into CASSFRQDYEQYF.